This T cell receptor beta chain was recovered during a study of cytomegalovirus exposure and HLA in healthy donors. Findings of the study overall: Published work reported that the classifier diagnosed cytomegalovirus status with high specificity and sensitivity. A list of roughly 180 TCR beta chains associated with cytomegalovirus was given.

Regarding this clone: The antigen remains undetermined.

The method was immunoSEQ multiplex PCR; TCRdb's version includes in-frame clones alone and lacks a portion of them. The sample has around 250,000 clones, around 89% seen once. The validation cohort, a group of over a hundred subjects, included the donors and was separate from the roughly 620-subject first cohort. Germline loops: CDR1 SNHLY, CDR2 FYNNEI. Trimming took off 0 bases at V and 8 bases at J, with 8 bases between the two ends. This CDR3 is 14 amino acids long. This receptor was obtained from a woman under 30 in good health and CMV-seronegative. The V and J genes are TRBV2 and TRBJ1-6; D gene ambiguous. The sequencing sample was made of PBMCs. DNA of the CDR3: TGTGCCAGCAGTGAAGCGGGCCCTCATTCACCCCTCCACTTT. The encoded protein is CASSEAGPHSPLHF.